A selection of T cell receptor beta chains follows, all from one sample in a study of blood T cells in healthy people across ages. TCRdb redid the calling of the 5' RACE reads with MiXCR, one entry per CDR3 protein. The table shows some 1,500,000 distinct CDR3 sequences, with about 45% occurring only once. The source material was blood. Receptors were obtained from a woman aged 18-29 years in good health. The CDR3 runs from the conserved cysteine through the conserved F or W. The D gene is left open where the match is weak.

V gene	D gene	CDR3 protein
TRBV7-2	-	CASSLDRASDYGYTF
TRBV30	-	CAWINNRVGDTQYF
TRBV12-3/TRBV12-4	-	CASSPGEANEKLFF
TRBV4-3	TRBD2	CASSQDVGGATDTQYF
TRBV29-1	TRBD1	CSVAPGQGYGYTF
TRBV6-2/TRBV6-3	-	CASRGVPTYEQYF
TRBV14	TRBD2	CASSQGLAGGIYNEQFF
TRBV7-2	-	CASSLTTEAYEQYF
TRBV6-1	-	CASSARTASSDEQYF
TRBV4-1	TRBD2	CASSQGRSGRWNEQFF
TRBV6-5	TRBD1	CASTAGGNQPQHF
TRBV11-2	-	CASSLNTAEQYF
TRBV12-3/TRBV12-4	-	CASSLARKYEQYF
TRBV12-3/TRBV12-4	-	CASSLVDTQYF
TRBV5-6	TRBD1	CASSLRDRGGEKLFF
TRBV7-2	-	CASSLEVRLNTEAFF
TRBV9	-	CASSAGRISFTDTQYF
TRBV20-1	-	CSARERAVTYEQYF